The 15 T cell receptor beta chains listed next were all sequenced from one sample in a study of T cell repertoires in cytomegalovirus infection. The antigens of these receptors remain unknown. In TCRdb, the reads were re-called with MiXCR into one record per CDR3 protein. The table has 650,000 to 900,000 distinct CDR3 sequences, about 29% seen once. The sequencing used cultured CD8+ T cells from PBMCs, collected from culture after CMV antigen stimulation. These receptors came from a human donor in good health (CMV status not recorded). Some clones in this sample may be carry-over from other donors' samples.

This chain uses TRBV23-1 with TRBJ2-5, with D maybe TRBD2 (6 bases). TRBV23-1 is sorted into the ORF group, with uncertain function. V was shortened by 3 bases and J by 0 bases, with 20 bases between the two germline ends. This CDR3 is built from 18 residues. Written as DNA, the CDR3 is TGCGCCAGCAGTCAGTTTCCTCCGGGCGCGGGGTACCAAGAGACCCAGTACTTC. This translates into CASSQFPPGAGYQETQYF.

This clonotype has at least ten counts. The rearrangement links TRBV7-8 to TRBJ2-1; the match to TRBD2 covers 10 bases. V was pared by 2 bases and J by 3 bases, with 7 bases of the junction left unmatched. This CDR3 has 17 residues. CDR1 and CDR2 (germline): SGHVS, FQNEAQ. In DNA, the CDR3 is TGTGCCAGCAGCTTAAGCCCCGGGACTAGCGACTACAATGAGCAGTTCTTC. Residues: CASSLSPGTSDYNEQFF.

Concerning this clonotype itself: A read error may produce the germline difference seen at one junction end. The genes are TRBV2 and TRBJ2-3; tentatively, D is TRBD1 (6 bases). The CDR3 sequence is 15 residues long. Germline V gene data show CDR1 as SNHLY and CDR2 as FYNNEI. CDR3 sequence (DNA): TGTGCCAGCAGTGTTCGACAGGTCCCCAAAGATACGCGGTATTTT. It translates to CASSVRQVPKDTRYF.

This rearrangement joins TRBV27 to TRBJ2-4; D unclear. V was clipped by 4 bases and J by 4 bases, with 5 bases between them. From germline, CDR1 is MNHEY and CDR2 SMNVEV (reference sequence). The CDR3 length is 12 residues. The CDR3 region is CASSSRKNIQYF. The CDR3 nucleotides read TGTGCCAGCAGTTCCCGGAAAAACATTCAGTACTTC.

A few counts support this clonotype. J is TRBJ2-5 and V is TRBV7-2; tentatively, D is TRBD1 or TRBD2 (5 bases each). Germline lookup yields CDR1 SGHTA and CDR2 FQGNSA. CDR3 size: 16 residues. The germline V and J ends were trimmed by 5 bases and 7 bases, with 23 bases remaining between them. The CDR3 DNA follows: TGTGCCAGCAGCAAACCTACGGACATTATAGAGGGGACCCAGTACTTC. Protein: CASSKPTDIIEGTQYF.

Turning to this clonotype: Here the CDR3 omits its conserved ending phenylalanine or tryptophan, so a read error is the likely source. The rearrangement links TRBV7-2 to TRBJ2-1, with TRBD2 matching 9 bases. This CDR3 region has 14 residues. In germline, CDR1 is SGHTA, CDR2 FQGNSA. Losses at the gene ends were 5 bases for V and 7 bases for J; bases not matched to a gene: 6. The CDR3 coding sequence is TGTGCCAGCAGCATGACTAGCGGCTATAATGAGCAGTTCCTC. Protein product: CASSMTSGYNEQFL.

The chain employs TRBV7-9 and TRBJ1-2, with 11 bases that match TRBD1. The CDR3 sequence is 13 residues long. Germline assignment: CDR1 SEHNR and CDR2 FQNEAQ (reference sequence). The V gene end was trimmed by 3 bases and the J gene end by 8 bases; junction bases not matched to a gene: 2. The CDR3 reads CASSLDRGQGYTF. For the CDR3, the DNA is TGTGCCAGCAGCTTGGACAGGGGGCAAGGCTACACCTTC.

This clonotype was counted between two and nine times. The chain uses TRBV28 and TRBJ2-3, with TRBD2 matching 11 bases. J was trimmed by 3 bases and V by 2 bases; bases with no gene match: 7. This CDR3 contains 17 residues. Germline lookup yields CDR1 MDHEN and CDR2 SYDVKM. The CDR3 loop reads CASSLPSGGPPTDTQYF. DNA of the CDR3: TGTGCCAGCAGTTTACCTAGCGGGGGGCCCCCAACAGATACGCAGTATTTT.

The gene calls are TRBV6-2 or TRBV6-3 and TRBJ1-4, with no clear D. Germline-derived CDR1 and CDR2 are MNHEY and SVGEGT. CDR3 length equals 15 residues. V was pared by 2 bases and J by 1 base, with 8 bases between. The CDR3 spells CASSYTERTNEKLFF. The CDR3 DNA sequence: TGTGCCAGCAGTTACACGGAGAGAACTAATGAAAAACTGTTTTTT.

This clonotype was observed at least ten times. V is TRBV4-1 and J is TRBJ1-6; D unclear. V lost 0 bases and J 6 bases, leaving 9 bases between the germline ends. This CDR3 has 15 amino acids. The germline V gene encodes CDR1 MGHRA and CDR2 YSYEKL. The CDR3 DNA is TGCGCCAGCAGCCAAGAATTCGGGCTTAATTCACCCCTCCACTTT. Protein: CASSQEFGLNSPLHF.

This chain connects TRBV19 to TRBJ1-1, with D perhaps TRBD1 (5 bases). Per the germline V gene, CDR1 is LNHDA and CDR2 is SQIVND (reference sequence). Trimming removed 7 bases at V and 10 bases at J, with 16 bases between. The CDR3 is 12 residues long. The CDR3 protein is CASKGRGGGAFF. Here the CDR3 DNA reads TGTGCCAGTAAGGGGCGCGGCGGGGGAGCTTTCTTT. The full variable domain, with the rest looked up from reference TRBV19 and TRBJ1-1, is DGGITQSPKYLFRKEGQNVTLSCEQNLNHDAMYWYRQDPGQGLRLIYYSQIVNDFQKGDIAEGYSVSREKKESFPLTVTSAQKNPTAFYLCASKGRGGGAFFGQGTRLTVV.

The V and J genes are TRBV7-6 and TRBJ2-1; D perhaps matches TRBD1 (5 bases). The CDR3 runs to 17 residues. Germline assignment: CDR1 SGHVS and CDR2 FNYEAQ. V was cut by 2 bases and J by 4 bases, with 18 bases left in between. CDR3 amino acids: CASSLTGGWGLYNEQFF. DNA for the CDR3: TGTGCCAGCAGCTTAACGGGCGGCTGGGGCCTTTACAATGAGCAGTTCTTC.

This clonotype was recorded a few times. The J gene is TRBJ2-3, the V gene TRBV12-5; D is uncertain. Trimming took off 2 bases at V and 5 bases at J, with 5 bases between the two ends. Germline CDR1 reads LGHNT; CDR2 reads FRNRAP. The length of the CDR3 is 12 residues. The CDR3 spells CASGLSEDTQYF. DNA for the CDR3: TGTGCTAGTGGTTTGAGCGAAGATACGCAGTATTTT.

The rearrangement links TRBV7-6 to TRBJ2-2; unclear D gene. The CDR3 has 16 amino acids. CDR1 and CDR2 from the germline V gene are SGHVS and FNYEAQ. Deletions cut 5 bases from V and 4 bases from J, with 17 bases between. The DNA of the CDR3 is TGTGCCAGCAGCCCCTTTCTGAGCCCTGGCACCGGGGAGCTGTTTTTT. Translation: CASSPFLSPGTGELFF. Variable domain in full (rest from reference TRBV7-6 and TRBJ2-2): GAGVSQSPRYKVTKRGQDVALRCDPISGHVSLYWYRQALGQGPEFLTYFNYEAQQDKSGLPNDRFSAERPEGSISTLTIQRTEQRDSAMYRCASSPFLSPGTGELFFGEGSRLTVL.

The rearrangement links TRBV15 to TRBJ2-1; no clear D gene. In germline, CDR1 is LNHNV, CDR2 YYDKDF (reference sequence). Trimming stripped 1 base from V and 0 bases from J, with 1 base between. This CDR3 contains 13 residues. CDR3 nucleotides: TGTGCCACCAGCAGAGTCTCCTACAATGAGCAGTTCTTC. Protein: CATSRVSYNEQFF.